This paragraph covers one TCR beta chain sequence. The primer mix had 60 Vbeta and 13 Jbeta primers. The method was immunoSEQ multiplex PCR; TCRdb's version includes in-frame clones alone and lacks a portion of them. The data hold about 54,000 clones, with roughly 85% observed a single time. There are 14 residues in the CDR3. V lost 7 bases to trimming and J lost 2 bases; unmatched junction nucleotides: 8. The V gene's germline CDR1 is MDHEN and CDR2 SYDVKM. These data come from a study of cytomegalovirus exposure and HLA in healthy donors. Those who donated were healthy bone marrow donors. The chain couples TRBV28 to TRBJ2-7; 7 bases match TRBD2. The TCR was taken from a woman younger than 35 in good health and CMV-seronegative. The sample comprised PBMCs. The CDR3 sequence: CASTFGGRTYEQYF. CDR3 in DNA: TGTGCCAGCACCTTCGGGGGGAGAACCTACGAGCAGTACTTC.